This TCR beta chain was sequenced during a study of cytomegalovirus exposure and HLA in healthy donors. A note on this clone: What it recognizes is unknown.

Points from the study as a whole: A classifier reportedly called cytomegalovirus status with high sensitivity and specificity. In vitro, a few CMV-associated chains proved specific for CMV antigens. The study designated around 150 TCR beta chains cytomegalovirus-associated.

Repertoires were generated with immunoSEQ multiplex PCR, while TCRdb's copy carries only in-frame clones and drops some. Of roughly 180,000 clones in the sample, roughly 84% were seen once. Trimming at V came to 5 bases and at J to 4 bases, leaving 4 bases not matched to a gene. Germline CDR1 and CDR2: SGHTA and FQGTGA. The CDR3 sequence is 13 residues long. The rearrangement links TRBV7-3 to TRBJ1-2; 7 bases align to TRBD1. The source is a man between 18 and 29 years old in good health and CMV-seropositive. The sequencing input was PBMCs. The CDR3 nucleotides read TGTGCCAGCAGCCACAGGGGCGGCTATGGCTACACCTTC. Translating gives CASSHRGGYGYTF.